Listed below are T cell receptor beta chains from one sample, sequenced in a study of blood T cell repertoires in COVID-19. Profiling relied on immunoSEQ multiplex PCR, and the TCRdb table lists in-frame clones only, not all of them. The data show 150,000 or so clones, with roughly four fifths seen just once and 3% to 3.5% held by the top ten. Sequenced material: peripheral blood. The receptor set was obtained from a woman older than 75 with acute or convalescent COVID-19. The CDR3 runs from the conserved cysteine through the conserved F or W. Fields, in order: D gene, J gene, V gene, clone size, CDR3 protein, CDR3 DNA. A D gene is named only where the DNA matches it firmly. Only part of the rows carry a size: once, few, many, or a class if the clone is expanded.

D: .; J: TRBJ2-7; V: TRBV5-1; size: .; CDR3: CASSRLRGYEQYF; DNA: TGCGCCAGCAGCCGTCTTCGGGGCTACGAGCAGTACTTC
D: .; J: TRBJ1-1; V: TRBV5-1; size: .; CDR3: CASSLDFQVNTEAFF; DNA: TGCGCCAGCAGCTTGGATTTCCAGGTGAACACTGAAGCTTTCTTT
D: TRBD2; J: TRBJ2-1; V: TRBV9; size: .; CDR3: CASSLSSGGGNEQFF; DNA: TGTGCCAGCAGCCTATCTAGCGGGGGAGGGAATGAGCAGTTCTTC
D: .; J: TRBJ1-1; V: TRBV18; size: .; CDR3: CASSPRGHMNTEAFF; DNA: TGTGCCAGCTCACCACGGGGGCATATGAACACTGAAGCTTTCTTT
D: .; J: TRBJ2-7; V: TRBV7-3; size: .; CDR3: CASSLTGAGQGFSYEQYF; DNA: TGTGCCAGCAGCTTAACCGGTGCGGGCCAGGGGTTCTCCTACGAGCAGTACTTC
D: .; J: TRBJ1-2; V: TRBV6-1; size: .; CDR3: CASSEVGGRGYTF; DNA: TGTGCCAGCAGTGAAGTCGGGGGTCGTGGCTACACCTTC
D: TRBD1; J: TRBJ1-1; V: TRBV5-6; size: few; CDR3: CASSLEVGQGILLNTEAFF; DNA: TGTGCCAGCAGCTTGGAAGTCGGACAGGGGATTCTCTTGAACACTGAAGCTTTCTTT
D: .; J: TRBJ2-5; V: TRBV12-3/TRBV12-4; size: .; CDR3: CASGSAAGETQYF; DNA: TGTGCCAGCGGTAGTGCGGCGGGGGAGACCCAGTACTTC
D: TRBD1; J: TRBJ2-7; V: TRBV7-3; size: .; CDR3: CASSASGTGPYEQYF; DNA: TGTGCCAGCAGCGCCTCCGGGACAGGCCCCTACGAGCAGTACTTC
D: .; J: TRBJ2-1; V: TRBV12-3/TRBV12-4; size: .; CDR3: CASSQTYYEQFF; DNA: TGTGCCAGCAGTCAAACCTACTATGAGCAGTTCTTC
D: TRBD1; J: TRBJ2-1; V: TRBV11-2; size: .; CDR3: CASSLPGQGFYNEQFF; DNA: TGTGCCAGCAGCCTACCGGGACAGGGTTTCTACAATGAGCAGTTCTTC
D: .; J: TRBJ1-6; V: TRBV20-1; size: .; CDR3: CSASPTSNSPLHF; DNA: TGCAGTGCTAGTCCAACTTCTAATTCACCCCTCCACTTT
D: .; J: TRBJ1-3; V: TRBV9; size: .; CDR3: CASSVAGRTSGNTIYF; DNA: TGTGCCAGCAGCGTCGCGGGGCGGACCTCTGGAAACACCATATATTTT
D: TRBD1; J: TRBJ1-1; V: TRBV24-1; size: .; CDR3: CATSDLRQGARMNTEAFF; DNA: TGTGCCACCAGTGATTTGCGACAGGGCGCAAGGATGAACACTGAAGCTTTCTTT
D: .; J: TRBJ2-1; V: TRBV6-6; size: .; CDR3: CASNLGRGSYNEQFF; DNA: TGTGCCAGCAATTTGGGCAGGGGCTCCTACAATGAGCAGTTCTTC
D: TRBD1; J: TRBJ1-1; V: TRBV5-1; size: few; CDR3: CASSVGQGRTEAFF; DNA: TGCGCCAGCAGCGTGGGACAGGGGAGGACTGAAGCTTTCTTT